This T cell receptor beta chain appears in the sequencing data of a study of T cell changes during pregnancy in multiple sclerosis. TCRdb keeps only in-frame clones here, not all; method: immunoSEQ multiplex PCR. The sample contains about 40,000 clones, more than 90% of which appear only once. CDR1 is SGHNT, CDR2 YYREEE, per germline (reference sequence). V dropped 3 bases and J dropped 2; count of bases not matched to a gene: 9. The CDR3 runs to 17 residues. Sample: peripheral blood, taken before pregnancy. This clonotype was sampled from a female donor with multiple sclerosis, enrolled in a pregnancy study. J is TRBJ2-1 and V is TRBV5-4, with TRBD1 matching over 9 bases. CDR3 coding DNA: TGTGCCAGCAGCTCAGGGACAGGGTTTGAAGCCTACAATGAGCAGTTCTTC. It translates to CASSSGTGFEAYNEQFF.